This T cell receptor beta chain was sequenced for a study of shared clonotypes between healthy human individuals (dated by TCRdb to 2019 to 2021). Describing the broader study: The cohort included three men and a couple of women between 18 and 49 years of age. For each donor, three plates each were used for CD4 naive and CD4 memory, two plates were used for CD8 naive, and one plate was used for CD8 memory. To estimate repertoire size and how much clonotype sharing occurs between individuals, the study deeply sequenced the blood TCR repertoires of 4 to 6 healthy adults. To increase sequencing depth and limit assay-specific biases, TCR repertoire library preparation and sequencing were carried out by different laboratories using diverse techniques. Each donor's leukapheresis produced roughly between roughly 0.94 and 9.5 billion PBMCs.

Worth noting for this clone: No antigen is known for it. Per-nucleotide qualities are absent, and no much larger clonotype sits a single base away.

General conclusions and limits of the study: Incomplete sequencing was indicated by rarefaction of sorted-subset datasets, despite the large sequencing depth. The genetic and exposure-history diversity represented was limited by the small number of donors. Naive subsets generally had larger estimated clonotype richness than memory subsets did. Compared with non-shared clonotypes, the clonotypes found in all four sorted-subset donors had higher generation probabilities. Sharing across a handful of donors was observed for roughly 5% of naive CD4, over 3% of naive CD8, roughly 2.4% of memory CD4, and approximately 0.41% of memory CD8 clonotypes. Pairwise subsampling led to the expectation that sequencing depth would affect the degree of clonotype sharing among donors. Only blood was sampled, and tissue TCR repertoires likely differ from those in blood.

Cut back by 3 bases and 3 bases, the V and J ends lie 13 bases apart. Counted from cysteine to phenylalanine, this CDR3 has 15 amino acids. Solely the CDR3 DNA is kept, with 45 bases framed from the first base. CDR1 is given as SGHKS and CDR2 as YYEKEE, both from the germline V gene (reference sequence). Using the deep immunoSEQ assay, TCR CDR3 regions were amplified from genomic DNA by multiplex PCR. Extracted genomic DNA from each cell subset was spread evenly across all wells of several immunoSEQ 96-well plates, with each plate serving as a replicate. Each replicate PCR for sorted subsets received around 200 ng genomic DNA, equal to about 30,000 T cell genomes. Purified libraries were measured with a Qubit 3.0 fluorometer, size-checked on a Bioanalyzer 2100, and measured again with the KAPA Library Quantification kit. Each immunoSEQ 96-well plate was sequenced on its own single-read 150-cycle Illumina NextSeq 550 flow cell. The paper's data handling went like this. Because only junctional sequences without quality scores were contained in the immunoSEQ output, filtering matching that applied to full-length reads could not be performed. To assign V/J genes and CDR3, sequences were annotated using PyIR, a Python wrapper for IgBLAST v1.9, with IMGT germline references. Reads with weak V/J assignments (E-value above 1e-6), missing CDR3, stop codons, out-of-frame junctions, or ambiguous translated residues were removed. V3J clonotypes were defined as sequences sharing the same inferred V gene, J gene, and CDR3 amino acid sequence. Percentage overlap between repertoires was calculated by dividing the number of shared unique clonotypes by the size of the smaller repertoire. RTK rarefaction, the Chao1 estimator, and Recon v2.1 estimates of unobserved clonotypes were used to assess repertoire richness. OLGA was used to compute generation probabilities for all TCRbeta clonotypes that the gDNA method yielded from four donors. The clones in this table, taken by TCRdb from immuneACCESS, are in-frame only. Not every clone is retained; where verified, under half of the shortfall comes from an unresolved V gene, and the cause of the rest is unknown. The DNA gave D and trimming, while V, J and clone size come from that table. The table for this sample lists millions of clones; roughly 91% of them were counted only once. The ten most abundant clones make up under 2% of the sample.

CD8 naive samples were obtained by positive selection for CCR7 among CD45RO-negative cells, yielding a CD45RA+CCR7+ population from which TemRA cells were excluded. The donors were healthy, HIV-negative adults with no recently reported acute infections or vaccinations. Only Caucasian adults living in Nashville, Tennessee, USA were represented among the donors. Blood was collected by leukapheresis, and PBMCs were isolated by Ficoll-Histopaque density gradient centrifugation and then cryopreserved in liquid nitrogen vapor phase. Analytical flow cytometry was used to check the purity and quantity of every magnetically sorted T cell population. Each sorted fraction had its genomic DNA isolated and then quantified by UV absorbance on a Nanodrop 2000c.

The V and J segments used are TRBV5-5 and TRBJ2-1, and possibly TRBD2, on 6 matching bases. The receptor was isolated from a man younger than 35 in good health. Some clones in this sample may be carry-over from other donors' samples. Sequences were obtained from naive CD8+ T cells from PBMCs. The sample's cell subset or site label, in plain terms: CD45RA+CCR7+. For the CDR3, the sequence is CASSSGDASYNEQFF. The DNA reads TGTGCCAGCAGCTCGGGGGACGCGAGCTACAATGAGCAGTTCTTC.